This T cell receptor beta chain was sequenced in a study of cytomegalovirus exposure and HLA in healthy donors. Study findings and constraints: After further analysis at a later stage, 16,951 TCR beta sequences were associated with HLA alleles at 0.05 false discovery rate. In a later analysis, parvovirus B19, influenza, CMV and Epstein-Barr virus appeared linked to several top co-occurrence clusters.

A remark on this clone: The antigen is undetermined.

PCR employed 60 Vbeta and 13 Jbeta primers. Libraries were prepared by immunoSEQ multiplex PCR; TCRdb keeps only in-frame clonotypes and omits some of them. This sample has hundreds of thousands of clones; 60% to 80% occur once, and the top ten carry over 3.5%. This CDR3 region has 17 residues. CDR1 and CDR2 from the germline V gene are MGHDK and SYGVNS. Trimming removed 2 bases from V and 7 bases from J, with 23 bases in between. This chain uses TRBV25-1 with TRBJ1-2; tentatively, D is TRBD1 (6 bases). Sequencing was carried out using PBMCs. The receptor's source is a male donor in good health and CMV-seronegative. In nucleotides, the CDR3 is TGTGCCAGCAGTGAACTGGGGGCCGCGACCCAACTGCGTGGCTACACCTTC. This gives the protein CASSELGAATQLRGYTF.